This entry is about one T cell receptor (beta chain). The source of the sample is a study of blood T cell repertoires in COVID-19. Trimming took 6 bases from V and 10 from J, leaving 19 bases between them. This CDR3 comprises 14 residues. Germline loops: CDR1 SGHTA, CDR2 FQGNSA. Profiled with immunoSEQ multiplex PCR; TCRdb holds only in-frame clones, not every one. The repertoire holds some 200,000 clones, with approximately 80% as singletons. The specimen was PBMCs or T cells enriched from blood (not recorded which). This clonotype originated in a woman aged 55 to 70 with acute COVID-19. The genes are TRBV7-2 and TRBJ2-1; D unresolved. The CDR3 bases are TGTGCCAGCAGTCCTCTAGTTTCTGCACCCGAGCAGTTCTTC. Translating gives CASSPLVSAPEQFF. Drawing the rest from reference TRBV7-2 and TRBJ2-1, the complete variable domain is GAGVSQSPSNKVTEKGKDVELRCDPISGHTALYWYRQSLGQGLEFLIYFQGNSAPDKSGLPSDRFSAERTGGSVSTLTIQRTQQEDSAVYLCASSPLVSAPEQFFGPGTRLTVL.